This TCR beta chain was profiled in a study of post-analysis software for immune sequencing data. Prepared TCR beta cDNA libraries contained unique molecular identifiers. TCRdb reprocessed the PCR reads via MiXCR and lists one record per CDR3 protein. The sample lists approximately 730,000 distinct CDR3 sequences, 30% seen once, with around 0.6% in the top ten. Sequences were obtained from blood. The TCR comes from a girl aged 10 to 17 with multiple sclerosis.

The CDR3 spells CASSREGYIQYF. Written as DNA, the CDR3 is TGTGCCAGCAGTCGCGAGGGGTACATTCAGTACTTC. This rearrangement joins TRBV7-2 to TRBJ2-4, with D possibly called TRBD1 or TRBD2 (5 bases each). CDR3 length: 12 residues. Germline CDR1 and CDR2: SGHTA and FQGNSA. V lost 6 bases to trimming and J lost 8 bases, with 11 bases between them.